This T cell receptor beta chain appears in the sequencing data of a study of monozygotic twins with inflammatory bowel disease. TCRdb re-called the 5' RACE reads, yielding one record per CDR3 amino acid sequence without DNA. The sample's table shows 420,000 or so distinct CDR3 sequences. This CDR3 contains 14 residues. Germline V gene sequence: CDR1 SNHLY, CDR2 FYNNEI. Worth noting for this clonotype: Its antigen is currently unknown.

Regarding the study as a whole: Patients received differing immunosuppressive treatments, which may have added variability to their repertoires. Among IBD patients, fewer clonotypes were shared with others than among healthy twins, especially with disease activity. Telling apart the different T cell subtypes was not possible.

Sequencing was carried out using blood. The TCR was taken from a human donor with ulcerative colitis or Crohn's disease, or a healthy co-twin of an affected twin (not recorded which). The V gene is TRBV2, the J gene TRBJ1-1; TCRdb indicates TRBD1, and absent DNA this call remains unverified. CDR3 amino acids: CASSDNRVNTEAFF. The full variable domain, with the rest looked up from reference TRBV2 and TRBJ1-1, is EPEVTQTPSHQVTQMGQEVILRCVPISNHLYFYWYRQILGQKVEFLVSFYNNEISEKSEIFDDQFSVERPDGSNFTLKIRSTKLEDSAMYFCASSDNRVNTEAFFGQGTRLTVV.